These 9 T cell receptor beta chains share one sample of origin, sequenced in a study of cytomegalovirus exposure and HLA in healthy donors. 13 Jbeta primers and 60 Vbeta primers were used for the PCR. This table comes from immunoSEQ multiplex PCR, and its TCRdb copy is limited to in-frame clones, with some not included. The sample yields some 180,000 clones, 73% seen once. The sample consisted of PBMCs. These TCRs come from a young woman in good health and CMV-seropositive.

The V gene is TRBV2, the J gene TRBJ1-6; D not resolved. V lost 7 bases and J lost 7, with 11 bases in between. CDR1 and CDR2 (germline): SNHLY, FYNNEI. This CDR3 has 13 amino acids. The CDR3 reads CASNGVGNSPLHF. As DNA, the CDR3 is TGTGCCAGCAACGGGGTAGGCAATTCACCCCTCCACTTT.

This clone was counted a single time. The chain uses TRBV5-6 and TRBJ2-2; D is possibly TRBD1 (5 bases). The V end lost 4 bases, the J end lost 4 bases, and 14 bases lay between the germline ends. The CDR3 has 15 residues. The V gene's germline CDR1 is SGHDT and CDR2 YYEEEE. The DNA for the CDR3 is TGTGCCAGCAGCCTTGACTGGGGCGGCACCGGGGAGCTGTTTTTT. Its protein product is CASSLDWGGTGELFF.

The chain links TRBV7-9 to TRBJ2-5, with a tentative D call TRBD2 (7 bases). V lost 5 bases to trimming and J lost 6 bases, with 22 bases between them. CDR3 length: 16 residues. Germline V lookup: CDR1 SEHNR, CDR2 FQNEAQ (reference sequence). CDR3 in amino acids: CASSPEGGGAEKTQYF. The CDR3 nucleotides read TGTGCCAGCAGCCCAGAAGGTGGGGGGGCCGAAAAGACCCAGTACTTC.

This chain uses TRBV30 with TRBJ2-3; D is perhaps TRBD2 (6 bases). V was clipped by 2 bases and J by 1 base, with 13 bases between them. The CDR3 extends over 15 amino acids. Germline CDR1 and CDR2: GTSNPN and SVGIG (reference sequence). The CDR3: CAWSMRGGGTDTQYF. CDR3 coding DNA: TGTGCCTGGAGTATGCGGGGCGGGGGCACAGATACGCAGTATTTT.

The V gene is TRBV6-5, the J gene TRBJ1-2; no definite D call. This CDR3 has 15 amino acids. CDR1 and CDR2 from the germline V gene are MNHEY and SVGAGI. The V gene lost 0 bases and the J gene lost 0 bases, with 8 bases spanning the gap. CDR3 region: CASSYSAKSNYGYTF. The CDR3 DNA reads TGTGCCAGCAGTTACTCCGCGAAATCTAACTATGGCTACACCTTC.

This clone was observed a handful of times. The rearrangement links TRBV7-9 to TRBJ1-6; D is unclear. With 10 bases removed from V and 5 bases from J, the gap between germline ends came to 12 bases. Germline V gene lookup returns CDR1 SEHNR and CDR2 FQNEAQ (reference sequence). This CDR3 is built from 13 residues. CDR3 loop: CAIEQLDNSPLHF. Written as DNA, the CDR3 is TGTGCCATAGAACAGCTCGATAATTCACCCCTCCACTTT.

The chain uses TRBV30 and TRBJ1-1; D unclear. The CDR3 runs 12 residues. Germline V gene sequence: CDR1 GTSNPN, CDR2 SVGIG (reference sequence). V was trimmed by 4 bases and J by 7 bases, leaving 13 bases between them. CDR3 amino acids: CAWKGRTYEAFF. The CDR3 coding sequence is TGTGCCTGGAAAGGGCGGACTTATGAAGCTTTCTTT. Full variable domain (rest looked up from reference TRBV30 and TRBJ1-1): SQTIHQWPATLVQPVGSPLSLECTVEGTSNPNLYWYRQAAGRGLQLLFYSVGIGQISSEVPQNLSASRPQDRQFILSSKKLLLSDSGFYLCAWKGRTYEAFFGQGTRLTVV.

V usage is TRBV6-5 and J usage is TRBJ2-7; possible D gene TRBD1, 6 bases. The CDR3 totals 14 residues. CDR1 and CDR2 (germline): MNHEY, SVGAGI. V was pared by 2 bases and J by 0 bases, with 8 bases between. The DNA of the CDR3 is TGTGCCAGCAGTTACGGGACACGCTCCTACGAGCAGTACTTC. Protein product: CASSYGTRSYEQYF.

V gene TRBV2 combines with J gene TRBJ2-3; TRBD2 matches 9 bases. After removal of 3 bases from V and 3 bases from J, the junction contained 4 bases not matched to a gene. Germline CDR1 reads SNHLY; CDR2 reads FYNNEI. The CDR3 covers 15 residues. This CDR3 is CASSEASGVTDTQYF. The CDR3 DNA sequence: TGTGCCAGCAGTGAGGCTAGCGGGGTGACAGATACGCAGTATTTT.